The present TCR beta chain was sequenced within a study of cytomegalovirus exposure and HLA in healthy donors. Measured with immunoSEQ multiplex PCR; TCRdb has only the in-frame clones, and not every one. The sample has about 190,000 clones, about four fifths seen once. Germline CDR1 and CDR2: LNHDA and SQIVND (reference sequence). CDR3 length: 13 amino acids. V was clipped by 6 bases and J by 5 bases; unmatched bases: 6. The rearrangement joins TRBV19 to TRBJ1-2; 7 positions agree with TRBD1. The source material was PBMCs. The clonotype was recovered from a woman under 30 in good health and CMV-seropositive. CDR3 DNA: TGTGCCAGTAGGATTGACAGGGATTATGGCTACACCTTC. This sequence encodes CASRIDRDYGYTF.